This is a list of T cell receptor beta chains from one sample in a study of cytomegalovirus exposure and HLA in healthy donors. Here immunoSEQ multiplex PCR was the method, and the copy in TCRdb shows in-frame clones only, minus some. The profile shows 110,000 to 150,000 clones, 65% to 80% of them singletons. Input material: PBMCs. All receptors derive from a man in his thirties or forties in good health and CMV-seronegative. Both conserved end residues are part of each CDR3. Each record gives: CDR3 DNA, CDR3 protein, clone size, J gene, D gene, V gene. The D gene is left open where the match is weak. Where a row states a size, it is once, few, many or the class of an expanded clone; other rows omit it.

DNA: TGTGCCAGTAGTATGGGACAGGGGAAAAGCAATCAGCCCCAGCATTTT; CDR3: CASSMGQGKSNQPQHF; size: NA; J: TRBJ1-5; D: TRBD1; V: TRBV19
DNA: TGTGCCAGTAGTATGCTTAGCGGGCAAAAGGATACGCAGTATTTT; CDR3: CASSMLSGQKDTQYF; size: NA; J: TRBJ2-3; D: TRBD2; V: TRBV19
DNA: TGCGCCAGCAGTGGAGGACAGGGCTACAATGAGCAGTTCTTC; CDR3: CASSGGQGYNEQFF; size: NA; J: TRBJ2-1; D: TRBD1; V: TRBV5-1
DNA: TGTGCCAGCAGTCCTGACTCTACCTACGAGCAGTACTTC; CDR3: CASSPDSTYEQYF; size: NA; J: TRBJ2-7; D: NA; V: TRBV2
DNA: TGTGCCAGCAGCCCTGTGGGCCGAACGAACGAGCAGTACTTC; CDR3: CASSPVGRTNEQYF; size: NA; J: TRBJ2-7; D: NA; V: TRBV5-4
DNA: TGTGCCAGCAGCCGCCACGGGGGGGACACTGAAGCTTTCTTT; CDR3: CASSRHGGDTEAFF; size: many; J: TRBJ1-1; D: NA; V: TRBV7-3
DNA: TGTGCCAGCCGGAAGGGGCCTTTCAATGGCTACACCTTC; CDR3: CASRKGPFNGYTF; size: NA; J: TRBJ1-2; D: NA; V: TRBV19
DNA: TGCGCCAGCAGCCAAGCTAGCCCGGGACTTAACGAGCAGTACTTC; CDR3: CASSQASPGLNEQYF; size: NA; J: TRBJ2-7; D: NA; V: TRBV4-1
DNA: TGTGCCAGCAGTTTGGGGGGGCAGCCGAATGAAAAACTGTTTTTT; CDR3: CASSLGGQPNEKLFF; size: few; J: TRBJ1-4; D: NA; V: TRBV28
DNA: TGTGCCAGCAGTTTATTCTTGACAGGGGGCTCGGGCTACACCTTC; CDR3: CASSLFLTGGSGYTF; size: NA; J: TRBJ1-2; D: TRBD1; V: TRBV28
DNA: TGTGCCAGCAGTTTCTCAGGGGGGGCTAGCACCGGGGAGCTGTTTTTT; CDR3: CASSFSGGASTGELFF; size: NA; J: TRBJ2-2; D: NA; V: TRBV6-5
DNA: TGCGCCAGCAGCCAAGCGGGACAGCTATACGAGCAGTACTTC; CDR3: CASSQAGQLYEQYF; size: NA; J: TRBJ2-7; D: TRBD1; V: TRBV4-1
DNA: TGTGCCAGCATCAGGACAGGGAGGACTGAAGCTTTCTTT; CDR3: CASIRTGRTEAFF; size: NA; J: TRBJ1-1; D: TRBD1; V: TRBV2
DNA: TGTGCCAGCAGCCATGGTCCGGGACTAGAACCTAATACGCAGTATTTT; CDR3: CASSHGPGLEPNTQYF; size: NA; J: TRBJ2-3; D: TRBD2; V: TRBV4-2
DNA: TGTGCCAGCAGCACATCAGGGGAAACTGAAGCTTTCTTT; CDR3: CASSTSGETEAFF; size: many; J: TRBJ1-1; D: NA; V: TRBV28
DNA: TGTGCCAGCAGTAAAACCCGGGACAGCTCCTACGAGCAGTACTTC; CDR3: CASSKTRDSSYEQYF; size: NA; J: TRBJ2-7; D: TRBD1; V: TRBV6-5
DNA: TGTGCCAGCACCTTACCCCAGGGCGAAGGCTACACCTTC; CDR3: CASTLPQGEGYTF; size: NA; J: TRBJ1-2; D: NA; V: TRBV28
DNA: TGTGCCAGCCTGCGGGACCTCGGCTACACCTTC; CDR3: CASLRDLGYTF; size: NA; J: TRBJ1-2; D: NA; V: TRBV7-2
DNA: TGTGCCAGCAGCTTAGTAGCGGGAGCCCGCCCCGATACGCAGTATTTT; CDR3: CASSLVAGARPDTQYF; size: NA; J: TRBJ2-3; D: TRBD2; V: TRBV7-6
DNA: TGTGCCAGCAGCTTGGGAGGGACAGGCAAAAACATTCAGTACTTC; CDR3: CASSLGGTGKNIQYF; size: NA; J: TRBJ2-4; D: TRBD1; V: TRBV5-4
DNA: TGTGCTAGTGGCCATCAACAGGGGGATGGCTACACCTTC; CDR3: CASGHQQGDGYTF; size: few; J: TRBJ1-2; D: TRBD1; V: TRBV12-5
DNA: TGTGCCAGCAGCGACCACAATAGAGCCGGGACTAGCGGGCCAGATACGCAGTATTTT; CDR3: CASSDHNRAGTSGPDTQYF; size: NA; J: TRBJ2-3; D: TRBD2; V: TRBV9
DNA: TGTGCCAGCCTCAGGGTCATCGGTGAAGCTTTCTTT; CDR3: CASLRVIGEAFF; size: NA; J: TRBJ1-1; D: NA; V: TRBV28
DNA: TGTGCCAGCAGTTTGGCGGGAAGCTCCTACGAGCAGTACTTC; CDR3: CASSLAGSSYEQYF; size: NA; J: TRBJ2-7; D: NA; V: TRBV28
DNA: TGTGCCAGCAGCCCTGACAGGGGAATTGAAAAACTGTTTTTT; CDR3: CASSPDRGIEKLFF; size: NA; J: TRBJ1-4; D: TRBD1; V: TRBV2
DNA: TGTGCCAGCAGGGTGACGTACGAGGCCGAGAACGAGCAGTACTTC; CDR3: CASRVTYEAENEQYF; size: few; J: TRBJ2-7; D: NA; V: TRBV7-8
DNA: TGTGCCTGGAGTGTACGATCGGGAAATCAGCCCCAGCATTTT; CDR3: CAWSVRSGNQPQHF; size: NA; J: TRBJ1-5; D: NA; V: TRBV30
DNA: TGTGCCAGCAGTCGAGAGGGGGCTGGGGCCAACGGCCTGACTTTC; CDR3: CASSREGAGANGLTF; size: NA; J: TRBJ2-6; D: TRBD1; V: TRBV2